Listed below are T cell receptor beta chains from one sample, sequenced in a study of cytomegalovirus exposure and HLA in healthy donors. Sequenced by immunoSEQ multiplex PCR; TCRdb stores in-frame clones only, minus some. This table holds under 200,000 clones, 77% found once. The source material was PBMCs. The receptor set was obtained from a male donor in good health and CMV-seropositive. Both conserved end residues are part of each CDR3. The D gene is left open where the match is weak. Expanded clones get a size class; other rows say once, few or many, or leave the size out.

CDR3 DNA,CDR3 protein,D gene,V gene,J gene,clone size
TGTGCCAGCAGCTTAGGTGGGACAGAGAGCTCCTACGAGCAGTACTTC,CASSLGGTESSYEQYF,TRBD1,TRBV7-2,TRBJ2-7,NA
TGTGCCAGCAGATCTGACAGGGGGCTTACTGAAGCTTTCTTT,CASRSDRGLTEAFF,TRBD1,TRBV6-5,TRBJ1-1,NA
TGTGCCAGCAGCTTGTTATTTGATGAGCAGTTCTTC,CASSLLFDEQFF,NA,TRBV5-8,TRBJ2-1,NA
TGCGCCAGCAGCCAAGTGGGGAGACAAACCTTAGCCAAAAACATTCAGTACTTC,CASSQVGRQTLAKNIQYF,NA,TRBV4-1,TRBJ2-4,NA
TGTGCCAGCAGTGCAGGACAGTACACCGGGGAGCTGTTTTTT,CASSAGQYTGELFF,NA,TRBV6-1,TRBJ2-2,few
TGTGCCAGCAGCTACTTAGGGGGCGAAGGCACTGAAGCTTTCTTT,CASSYLGGEGTEAFF,TRBD1,TRBV7-2,TRBJ1-1,NA
TGTGCCAGCAGCTTGGGGGCCCGACCCCAAGAGACCCAGTACTTC,CASSLGARPQETQYF,NA,TRBV5-4,TRBJ2-5,NA
TGTGCCTGGAGTGCCGGACACCTCTACGAGCAGTACTTC,CAWSAGHLYEQYF,NA,TRBV30,TRBJ2-7,NA
TGTGCCTGGAGGGAGAGACAGGGGAAAGTCTACGAGCAGTACTTC,CAWRERQGKVYEQYF,TRBD1,TRBV30,TRBJ2-7,NA
TGTGCCAGCAGAATCGGACTGTGGGATACGCAGTATTTT,CASRIGLWDTQYF,NA,TRBV6-5,TRBJ2-3,NA
TGTGCCAGCAGCTGGGGACAGGGAAATTCACCCCTCCACTTT,CASSWGQGNSPLHF,TRBD1,TRBV5-6,TRBJ1-6,NA
TGTGCCAGCAGCTCATCTAATAGTCTTAGCAATCAGCCCCAGCATTTT,CASSSSNSLSNQPQHF,NA,TRBV7-9,TRBJ1-5,NA
TGTGCCACCCAGGGGGTTGCAGATACGCAGTATTTT,CATQGVADTQYF,TRBD1,TRBV6-5,TRBJ2-3,NA